What follows are 13 T cell receptor beta chains derived from one specimen sequenced in a study of shared clonotypes between healthy human individuals. Positive CCR7 selection of CD45RO-negative cells yielded the naive CD8 cells, and terminally differentiated effector memory CD45RA+ cells were excluded. Only in-frame clones appear in the TCRdb table, and some are missing; sequencing was by immunoSEQ multiplex PCR. Among 2 million to 2.5 million clones listed, approximately 95% were seen once. Sequences were obtained from naive CD8+ T cells sorted from blood. The receptors were sampled from a man between 18 and 29 years old in good health.

The V and J genes are TRBV7-2 and TRBJ2-7; 14 bases fit TRBD2. The CDR3 loop spans 14 amino acids. Unmatched junction bases numbered 1, after V lost 4 bases and J lost 5 bases. Germline V gene lookup returns CDR1 SGHTA and CDR2 FQGNSA. The CDR3 protein is CASSSGLAGDEQYF. In DNA form, the CDR3 reads TGTGCCAGCAGCTCGGGACTAGCGGGAGACGAGCAGTACTTC. The full variable domain, with the rest looked up from reference TRBV7-2 and TRBJ2-7, is GAGVSQSPSNKVTEKGKDVELRCDPISGHTALYWYRQSLGQGLEFLIYFQGNSAPDKSGLPSDRFSAERTGGSVSTLTIQRTQQEDSAVYLCASSSGLAGDEQYFGPGTRLTVT.

As for this clone: Other nucleotide sequences in the sample specify the same CDR3. The chain employs TRBV6-5 and TRBJ2-7; perhaps TRBD2 as D (6 bases). The CDR3 length is 14 residues. Trimming shortened V by 2 bases and J by 0 bases, and 8 bases separated the two germline ends. The germline V gene has CDR1 MNHEY and CDR2 SVGAGI. CDR3: CASSYRESSYEQYF. CDR3 bases: TGTGCCAGCAGTTACCGGGAGTCCTCCTACGAGCAGTACTTC.

The CDR3 sequence: CASSLLGSRNEQFF. DNA of the CDR3: TGTGCCAGCAGTCTTCTCGGGAGTAGAAATGAGCAGTTCTTC. The gene calls are TRBV27 and TRBJ2-1, with TRBD2 as a possible D gene (6 bases). The CDR3 contains 14 residues. V lost 5 bases, J lost 7 bases, and 15 bases lay in between. Per the germline V gene, CDR1 is MNHEY and CDR2 is SMNVEV (reference sequence).

CDR3 amino acids: CASSGMDSPGPNEKLFF. The CDR3 DNA follows: TGCGCCAGCAGCGGAATGGACTCCCCGGGGCCTAATGAAAAACTGTTTTTT. V gene TRBV5-1 combines with J gene TRBJ1-4, with TRBD1 as a possible D gene (5 bases). Per the germline V gene, CDR1 is SGHRS and CDR2 is YFSETQ. Trimming pared 4 bases from V and 3 bases from J, leaving 19 bases between. This CDR3 spans 17 amino acids.

The V and J genes are TRBV2 and TRBJ2-3; D gene unclear. Germline values: CDR1 SNHLY, CDR2 FYNNEI. The CDR3 extends over 15 amino acids. V gave up 0 bases and J gave up 6 bases, with 13 bases separating them. CDR3 in amino acids: CASSEALLSLDTQYF. In nucleotides, the CDR3 is TGTGCCAGCAGTGAAGCGCTTTTGTCACTGGATACGCAGTATTTT.

The chain employs TRBV19 and TRBJ2-7; a possible D gene is TRBD2 (6 bases). Between the trimmed V and J ends, which lost 3 bases and 4 bases, there was a span of 16 bases. The CDR3 length is 15 residues. Germline V gene sequence: CDR1 LNHDA, CDR2 SQIVND (reference sequence). The CDR3 loop reads CASSIMGGEGYEQYF. For the CDR3, the DNA is TGTGCCAGTAGTATTATGGGGGGAGAAGGTTACGAGCAGTACTTC.

The chain carries TRBV6-5 and TRBJ2-5, with unresolved D. The CDR3 covers 13 residues. Germline V CDR1 and CDR2: MNHEY, SVGAGI. Trimming removed 3 bases from V and 5 bases from J, with 10 bases in between. The CDR3 DNA sequence: TGTGCCAGCAGTTATTTCCCGACGGAGACCCAGTACTTC. It yields the protein CASSYFPTETQYF.

This clone was recorded once. The chain has TRBV4-1 and TRBJ2-7; 7 bases are a match to TRBD2. CDR3 size: 14 residues. CDR1 and CDR2 (germline): MGHRA, YSYEKL. The ends lost 6 bases at V and 2 bases at J; junction bases unmatched: 7. CDR3 nucleotide sequence: TGCGCCAGCAGTTCCGGGGGGACCCCCTACGAGCAGTACTTC. Its protein product is CASSSGGTPYEQYF.

This clone is a singleton in its sample. The V and J genes are TRBV10-3 and TRBJ2-5, with TRBD2 as a possible D gene (6 bases). Trimming shortened V by 6 bases and J by 5 bases, and 19 bases separated the two germline ends. This CDR3 has 15 amino acids. The germline V gene has CDR1 ENHRY and CDR2 SYGVKD. The CDR3 DNA reads TGTGCCATCAGCCAAGAAACTAGCTGGCGGGAGACCCAGTACTTC. Amino acid sequence: CAISQETSWRETQYF.

This sequence joins TRBV6-4 and TRBJ2-2, with 12 bases aligning to TRBD1. CDR1 and CDR2 (germline): MRHNA, SNTAGT. V was clipped by 4 bases and J by 5 bases; unmatched bases: 5. The CDR3 is 16 amino acids. CDR3 in amino acids: CASSAGTGGRTGELFF. CDR3 nucleotide sequence: TGTGCCAGCAGTGCGGGGACAGGGGGCCGGACCGGGGAGCTGTTTTTT.

The chain recombines TRBV7-3 with TRBJ2-1; a weak D match, TRBD2 (5 bases). The CDR3 is 15 residues long. Germline CDR1 SGHTA, CDR2 FQGTGA. The ends were cut back, 1 base at V and 0 bases at J, with 7 bases in the middle. Here the CDR3 reads CASSLSGSSYNEQFF. The DNA for the CDR3 is TGTGCCAGCAGCTTAAGTGGGAGCTCCTACAATGAGCAGTTCTTC.

The chain recombines TRBV29-1 with TRBJ1-1; 8 bases agree with TRBD1. The V segment lost 6 bases and the J segment 0 bases; nucleotides outside the gene matches: 6. The CDR3 sequence is 14 residues long. The germline V gene encodes CDR1 SQVTM and CDR2 ANQGSEA. The CDR3 region has the DNA TGCAGCGTCTCGGGACAGGTCCTGAACACTGAAGCTTTCTTT. This encodes CSVSGQVLNTEAFF. Full variable domain (missing parts from reference TRBV29-1 and TRBJ1-1): SAVISQKPSRDICQRGTSLTIQCQVDSQVTMMFWYRQQPGQSLTLIATANQGSEATYESGFVIDKFPISRPNLTFSTLTVSNMSPEDSSIYLCSVSGQVLNTEAFFGQGTRLTVV.

The V call is TRBV6-5, the J call TRBJ2-6; D is ambiguous. This CDR3 region has 15 residues. Germline V lookup: CDR1 MNHEY, CDR2 SVGAGI. Trimming pared 0 bases from V and 0 bases from J, leaving 3 bases between. CDR3 in DNA: TGTGCCAGCAGTTACTCCATCTCTGGGGCCAACGTCCTGACTTTC. Its protein is CASSYSISGANVLTF.